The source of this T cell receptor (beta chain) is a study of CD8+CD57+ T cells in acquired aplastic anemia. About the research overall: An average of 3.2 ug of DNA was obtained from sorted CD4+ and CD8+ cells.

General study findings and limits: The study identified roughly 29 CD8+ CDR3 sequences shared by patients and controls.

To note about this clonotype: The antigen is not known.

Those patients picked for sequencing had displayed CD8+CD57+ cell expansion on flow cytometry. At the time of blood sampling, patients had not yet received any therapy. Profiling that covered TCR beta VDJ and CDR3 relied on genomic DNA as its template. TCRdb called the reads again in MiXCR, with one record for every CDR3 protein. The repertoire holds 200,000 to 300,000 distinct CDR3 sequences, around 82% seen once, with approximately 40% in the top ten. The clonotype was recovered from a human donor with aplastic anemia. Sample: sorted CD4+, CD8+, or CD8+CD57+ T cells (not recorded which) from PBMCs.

CDR3 amino acids: CASSGTDNYEQYF. Written as DNA, the CDR3 is TGTGCCAGCTCTGGGACAGACAACTACGAGCAGTACTTC. The V call is TRBV6-1, the J call TRBJ2-7; 7 bases line up with TRBD1. CDR1 MNHNS and CDR2 SASEGT come from the germline V gene. This CDR3 is built from 13 residues. V lost 8 bases to trimming and J lost 3 bases; unmatched junction nucleotides: 7.